This passage covers 19 T cell receptor beta chains from one sample sequenced in a study of T cell clones after liver transplantation. The repertoire was sequenced with immunoSEQ multiplex PCR; TCRdb's copy has only in-frame clones and lacks some. Here the sample spans around 97,000 clones, about 88% being singletons. Sequenced here: CD4+ T cells from blood, sampled approximately 50 months after liver transplant. The receptor source for this set is a human patient who received a liver transplant. Some of these T cells may belong to the graft donor.

The genes are TRBV25-1 and TRBJ1-6; D not resolved. Trimming left V 6 bases short and J 9 bases short, with 15 bases between. This CDR3 has 14 amino acids. Germline lookup yields CDR1 MGHDK and CDR2 SYGVNS. This CDR3 is CASSSAGFGSPLHF. DNA of the CDR3: TGTGCCAGCAGCTCGGCGGGGTTCGGTTCACCCCTCCACTTT. The variable domain in full, completed from reference TRBV25-1 and TRBJ1-6, reads EADIYQTPRYLVIGTGKKITLECSQTMGHDKMYWYQQDPGMELHLIHYSYGVNSTEKGDLSSESTVSRIRTEHFPLTLESARPSHTSQYLCASSSAGFGSPLHFGNGTRLTVT.

This clone came up once. The rearrangement joins TRBV18 to TRBJ1-5; unclear D gene. CDR3 length: 14 amino acids. The germline gives CDR1 KGHSH, CDR2 LQKENI. V lost 2 bases and J lost 4, with 9 bases in between. Here the CDR3 DNA reads TGTGCCAGCTCACCATCCGACGGGAATCAGCCCCAGCATTTT. Translation gives CASSPSDGNQPQHF.

The rearrangement links TRBV5-4 to TRBJ1-2; D ambiguous. The CDR3 length is 12 residues. Trimming shortened V by 0 bases and J by 6 bases, and 6 bases separated the two germline ends. Germline-derived CDR1 and CDR2 are SGHNT and YYREEE (reference sequence). The CDR3 is CASSLDTDGYTF. DNA of the CDR3: TGTGCCAGCAGCTTGGACACAGATGGCTACACCTTC.

The chain carries TRBV28 and TRBJ1-1, with 9 bases that match TRBD1. The CDR3 loop spans 15 amino acids. Germline CDR1 and CDR2: MDHEN and SYDVKM. V gave up 6 bases and J gave up 4 bases; unmatched junction bases: 9. Here the CDR3 reads CASRPSLDRGTEAFF. CDR3 nucleotides: TGTGCCAGCAGGCCGAGCCTGGACAGGGGCACTGAAGCTTTCTTT. The full variable domain, in which reference TRBV28 and TRBJ1-1 provide the parts outside the CDR3, is DVKVTQSSRYLVKRTGEKVFLECVQDMDHENMFWYRQDPGLGLRLIYFSYDVKMKEKGDIPEGYSVSREKKERFSLILESASTNQTSMYLCASRPSLDRGTEAFFGQGTRLTVV.

The chain couples TRBV9 to TRBJ2-3, with TRBD1 identical over 7 bases. Germline-derived CDR1 and CDR2 are SGDLS and YYNGEE. With 3 bases clipped from V and 4 bases from J, the junction kept 11 bases outside the gene matches. This CDR3 comprises 16 residues. The CDR3: CASSAEGQVLADTQYF. The CDR3 DNA reads as TGTGCCAGCAGCGCCGAAGGACAGGTCTTGGCAGATACGCAGTATTTT.

This chain links TRBV5-1 with TRBJ1-2; 7 positions match TRBD1. CDR3 length: 15 amino acids. CDR1 and CDR2 from the germline V gene are SGHRS and YFSETQ. Trimming cost V 4 bases and J 4 bases; bases outside gene matches: 10. The CDR3 spells CASSPSGTEIYGYTF. In nucleotides, the CDR3 is TGCGCCAGCAGCCCTTCCGGGACAGAAATCTATGGCTACACCTTC.

J is TRBJ2-7 and V is TRBV5-1; D is possibly TRBD1 (6 bases). Per germline, CDR1 SGHRS and CDR2 YFSETQ. This CDR3 is 15 amino acids long. Between the trimmed V and J ends, which lost 0 bases and 1 base, there was a span of 11 bases. The CDR3 here is CASSLVVQGSYEQYF. Written as DNA, the CDR3 is TGCGCCAGCAGCTTGGTCGTCCAGGGGTCCTACGAGCAGTACTTC.

The chain combines TRBV18 with TRBJ1-1, with a possible D match to TRBD1 (5 bases). The CDR3 spans 13 residues. V was shortened by 6 bases and J by 1 base, with 9 bases between the two germline ends. The germline V gene encodes CDR1 KGHSH and CDR2 LQKENI. CDR3 nucleotide sequence: TGTGCCAGCTCTGGACACAAGAACACTGAAGCTTTCTTT. This codes for CASSGHKNTEAFF.

The chain links TRBV5-1 to TRBJ2-3; 10 nucleotides align to TRBD2. J was trimmed by 4 bases and V by 4 bases; bases with no gene match: 3. The germline V gene has CDR1 SGHRS and CDR2 YFSETQ. This CDR3 spans 14 amino acids. The CDR3 coding sequence is TGCGCCAGCAGCCTAGCGGGAGTGCCAGATACGCAGTATTTT. This gives the protein CASSLAGVPDTQYF.

The chain carries TRBV5-1 and TRBJ2-5; maybe TRBD1 (5 bases). Germline CDR1 reads SGHRS; CDR2 reads YFSETQ. Trimming shortened V by 1 base and J by 2 bases, and 12 bases separated the two germline ends. The CDR3 contains 15 residues. The CDR3 DNA follows: TGCGCCAGCAGCTTGTCACACAGGCAGCAAGAGACCCAGTACTTC. Translated, it gives CASSLSHRQQETQYF.

The gene calls are TRBV7-2 and TRBJ2-3; 9 positions match TRBD2. The CDR3 has 18 amino acids. Germline trimming cut 2 bases from V and 3 bases from J; bases unmatched to any gene: 12. Germline CDR1 and CDR2: SGHTA and FQGNSA. The CDR3 is CASSLLMGVAGVTDTQYF. CDR3 nucleotides: TGTGCCAGCAGCTTACTGATGGGCGTAGCGGGGGTAACAGATACGCAGTATTTT.

The rearrangement joins TRBV7-9 to TRBJ1-6; TRBD1 matches at 8 bases. The junction had 9 bases not matched to a gene; V was cut back by 5 bases and J by 0 bases. This CDR3 contains 18 residues. Germline-derived CDR1 and CDR2 are SEHNR and FQNEAQ (reference sequence). CDR3 residues: CASSLTGVRSSYNSPLHF. In DNA form, the CDR3 reads TGTGCCAGCAGCCTGACAGGGGTTAGGAGCTCCTATAATTCACCCCTCCACTTT. The full variable domain, rest sourced from reference TRBV7-9 and TRBJ1-6, is DTGVSQNPRHKITKRGQNVTFRCDPISEHNRLYWYRQTLGQGPEFLTYFQNEAQLEKSRLLSDRFSAERPKGSFSTLEIQRTEQGDSAMYLCASSLTGVRSSYNSPLHFGNGTRLTVT.

J is TRBJ1-1 and V is TRBV5-1, with 9 bases fitting TRBD1. The length of the CDR3 is 16 residues. Trimming took 5 bases from V and 1 from J; bases not matched to a gene: 9. CDR1 and CDR2 (germline): SGHRS, YFSETQ. CDR3 bases: TGCGCCAGCAGTCCTACAGGGGGCGCGGGGAACACTGAAGCTTTCTTT. This translates into CASSPTGGAGNTEAFF.

This clone was detected only a few times. The J gene is TRBJ1-3, the V gene TRBV9; D not resolved. The CDR3 extends over 14 amino acids. Between the trimmed V and J ends, which lost 1 base and 4 bases, there was a span of 9 bases. Per germline, CDR1 SGDLS and CDR2 YYNGEE. The CDR3 nucleotides are TGTGCCAGCAGCGTAAGGTCCCAGGGAAACACCATATATTTT. Amino acids: CASSVRSQGNTIYF. Full variable domain (missing parts from reference TRBV9 and TRBJ1-3): DSGVTQTPKHLITATGQRVTLRCSPRSGDLSVYWYQQSLDQGLQFLIQYYNGEERAKGNILERFSAQQFPDLHSELNLSSLELGDSALYFCASSVRSQGNTIYFGEGSWLTVV.

V gene TRBV19 combines with J gene TRBJ2-6; no clear D gene. The CDR3 is made up of 14 amino acids. Germline V CDR1 and CDR2: LNHDA, SQIVND (reference sequence). Deletions cut 4 bases from V and 0 bases from J, with 4 bases between. CDR3 in amino acids: CASSRGSGANVLTF. The CDR3 DNA is TGTGCCAGTAGTAGAGGCTCTGGGGCCAACGTCCTGACTTTC.

This chain links TRBV7-3 with TRBJ1-6; D remains ambiguous. V dropped 3 bases and J dropped 0 bases, with 3 bases sitting between them. This CDR3 comprises 14 residues. Germline V gene lookup returns CDR1 SGHTA and CDR2 FQGTGA. Written as DNA, the CDR3 is TGTGCCAGCAGCTTGGACTCCTATAATTCACCCCTCCACTTT. It codes for CASSLDSYNSPLHF.

The V and J genes are TRBV7-8 and TRBJ2-1; 9 nucleotides match TRBD1. Looked up from germline, CDR1 is SGHVS and CDR2 is FQNEAQ. The CDR3 sequence is 14 residues long. The V and J ends lost 3 bases and 3 bases, in that order; junction bases with no gene match: 0. The DNA of the CDR3 is TGTGCCAGCAGCTTGGGACAGGGCTACAATGAGCAGTTCTTC. This codes for CASSLGQGYNEQFF.

This clone is a singleton in its sample. This rearrangement joins TRBV27 to TRBJ1-5, with D maybe TRBD1 (5 bases). Germline V CDR1 and CDR2: MNHEY, SMNVEV (reference sequence). V shed 4 bases and J shed 4 bases, with 14 bases lying between them. The CDR3 consists of 15 residues. This chain's CDR3 is CASSSLGWGNQPQHF. The CDR3 DNA sequence: TGTGCCAGCAGTTCTTTGGGTTGGGGGAATCAGCCCCAGCATTTT.

The gene calls are TRBV10-3 and TRBJ2-7; TRBD2 aligns across 8 bases. After removal of 1 base from V and 7 bases from J, the junction contained 9 bases not matched to a gene. Germline CDR1 is ENHRY and CDR2 is SYGVKD. This CDR3 region has 15 residues. CDR3 loop: CAISELGTSLREQYF. CDR3 nucleotides: TGTGCCATCAGTGAGTTGGGGACTAGTCTGAGGGAGCAGTACTTC.